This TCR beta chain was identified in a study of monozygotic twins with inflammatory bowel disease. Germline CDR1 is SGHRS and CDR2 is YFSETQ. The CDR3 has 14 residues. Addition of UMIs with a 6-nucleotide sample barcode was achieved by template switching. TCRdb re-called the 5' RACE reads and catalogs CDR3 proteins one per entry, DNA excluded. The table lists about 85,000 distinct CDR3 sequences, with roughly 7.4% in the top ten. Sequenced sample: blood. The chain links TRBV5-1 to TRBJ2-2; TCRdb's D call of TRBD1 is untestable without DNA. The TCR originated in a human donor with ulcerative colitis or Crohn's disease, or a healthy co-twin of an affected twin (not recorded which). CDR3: CASSFSGFTGELFF.